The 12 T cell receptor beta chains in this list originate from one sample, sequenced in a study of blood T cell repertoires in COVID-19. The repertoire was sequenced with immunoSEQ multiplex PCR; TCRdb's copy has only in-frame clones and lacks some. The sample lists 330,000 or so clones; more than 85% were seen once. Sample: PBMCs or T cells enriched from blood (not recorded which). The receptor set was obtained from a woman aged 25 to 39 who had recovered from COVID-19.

The CDR3 protein is CATSRDPGGEQYF. CDR3 nucleotide sequence: TGTGCCACCAGCAGAGATCCGGGGGGCGAGCAGTACTTC. The chain recombines TRBV15 with TRBJ2-7, with 7 positions matching TRBD2. This CDR3 region has 13 residues. Germline CDR1 and CDR2: LNHNV and YYDKDF (reference sequence). V gave up 0 bases and J gave up 6 bases; unmatched junction bases: 2.

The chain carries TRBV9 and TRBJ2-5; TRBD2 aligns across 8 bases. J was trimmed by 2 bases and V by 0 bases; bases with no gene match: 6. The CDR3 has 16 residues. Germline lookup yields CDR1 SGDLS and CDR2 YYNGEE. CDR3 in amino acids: CASSVAAGLEQETQYF. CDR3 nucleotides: TGTGCCAGCAGCGTAGCCGCGGGACTAGAGCAAGAGACCCAGTACTTC.

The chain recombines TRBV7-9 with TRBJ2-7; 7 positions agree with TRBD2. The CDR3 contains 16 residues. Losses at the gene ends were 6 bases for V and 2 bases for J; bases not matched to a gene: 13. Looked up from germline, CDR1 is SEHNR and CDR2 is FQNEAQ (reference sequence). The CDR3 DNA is TGTGCCAGCAGTCACCGGGGCCCCGGGAGGCCCTACGAGCAGTACTTC. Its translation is CASSHRGPGRPYEQYF. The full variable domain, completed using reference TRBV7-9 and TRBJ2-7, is DTGVSQNPRHKITKRGQNVTFRCDPISEHNRLYWYRQTLGQGPEFLTYFQNEAQLEKSRLLSDRFSAERPKGSFSTLEIQRTEQGDSAMYLCASSHRGPGRPYEQYFGPGTRLTVT.

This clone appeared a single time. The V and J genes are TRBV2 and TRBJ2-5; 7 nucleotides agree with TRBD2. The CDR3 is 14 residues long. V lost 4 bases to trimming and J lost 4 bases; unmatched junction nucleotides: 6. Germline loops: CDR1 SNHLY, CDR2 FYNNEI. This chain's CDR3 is CASSGGLGGETQYF. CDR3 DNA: TGTGCCAGCAGTGGAGGACTAGGAGGAGAGACCCAGTACTTC.

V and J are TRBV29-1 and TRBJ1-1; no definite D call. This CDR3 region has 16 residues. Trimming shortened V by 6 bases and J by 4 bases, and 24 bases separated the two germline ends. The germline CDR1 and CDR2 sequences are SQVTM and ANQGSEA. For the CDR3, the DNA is TGCAGCGTGTTGAGGGATGCGCTCCTTAAGGGCACTGAAGCTTTCTTT. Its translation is CSVLRDALLKGTEAFF.

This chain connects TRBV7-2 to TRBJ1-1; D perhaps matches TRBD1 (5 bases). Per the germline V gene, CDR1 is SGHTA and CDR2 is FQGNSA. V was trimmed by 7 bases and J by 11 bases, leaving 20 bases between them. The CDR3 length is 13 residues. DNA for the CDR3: TGTGCCAGCACCCGGGGCGGGGCCCTTGGGGCTTTCTTT. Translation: CASTRGGALGAFF.

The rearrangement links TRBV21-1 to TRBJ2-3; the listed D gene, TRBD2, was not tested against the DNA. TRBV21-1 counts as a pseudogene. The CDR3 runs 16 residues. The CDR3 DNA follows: TGTGCCAGCAGCAAACTGAGCGGGAGGGCCTCAGATACGCAGTATTTT. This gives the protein CASSKLSGRASDTQYF.

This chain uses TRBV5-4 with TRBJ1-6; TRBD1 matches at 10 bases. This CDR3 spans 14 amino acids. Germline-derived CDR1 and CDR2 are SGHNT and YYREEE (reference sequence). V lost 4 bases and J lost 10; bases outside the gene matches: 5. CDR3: CASSGGTGVSPLHF. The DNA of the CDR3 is TGTGCCAGCAGCGGCGGGACAGGGGTCTCACCCCTCCACTTT.

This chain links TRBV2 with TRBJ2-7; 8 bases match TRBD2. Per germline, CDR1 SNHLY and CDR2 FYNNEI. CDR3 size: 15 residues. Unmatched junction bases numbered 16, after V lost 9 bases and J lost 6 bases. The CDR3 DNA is TGTGCCAGGAATGATCCAACTAGCGGCGTCGGCGAGCAGTACTTC. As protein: CARNDPTSGVGEQYF. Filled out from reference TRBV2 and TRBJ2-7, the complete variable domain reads EPEVTQTPSHQVTQMGQEVILRCVPISNHLYFYWYRQILGQKVEFLVSFYNNEISEKSEIFDDQFSVERPDGSNFTLKIRSTKLEDSAMYFCARNDPTSGVGEQYFGPGTRLTVT.

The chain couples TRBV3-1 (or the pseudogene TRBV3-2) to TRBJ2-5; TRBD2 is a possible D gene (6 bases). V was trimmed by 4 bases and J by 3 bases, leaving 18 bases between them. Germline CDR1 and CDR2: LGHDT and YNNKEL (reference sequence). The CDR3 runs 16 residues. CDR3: CASSRTGTGPEETQYF. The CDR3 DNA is TGTGCCAGCAGCCGCACCGGGACTGGACCAGAAGAGACCCAGTACTTC.

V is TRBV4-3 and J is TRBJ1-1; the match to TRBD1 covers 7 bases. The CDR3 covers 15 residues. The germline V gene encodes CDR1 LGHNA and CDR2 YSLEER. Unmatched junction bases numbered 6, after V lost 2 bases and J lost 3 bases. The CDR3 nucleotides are TGCGCCAGCAGCCAAACCAGGGGGTTGTACACTGAAGCTTTCTTT. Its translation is CASSQTRGLYTEAFF.

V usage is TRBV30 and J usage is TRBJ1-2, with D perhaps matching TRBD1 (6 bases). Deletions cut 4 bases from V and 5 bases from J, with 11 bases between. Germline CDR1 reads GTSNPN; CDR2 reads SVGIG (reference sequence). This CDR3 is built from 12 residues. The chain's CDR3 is CAWNGGAYGYTF. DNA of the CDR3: TGTGCCTGGAACGGGGGGGCTTATGGCTACACCTTC.